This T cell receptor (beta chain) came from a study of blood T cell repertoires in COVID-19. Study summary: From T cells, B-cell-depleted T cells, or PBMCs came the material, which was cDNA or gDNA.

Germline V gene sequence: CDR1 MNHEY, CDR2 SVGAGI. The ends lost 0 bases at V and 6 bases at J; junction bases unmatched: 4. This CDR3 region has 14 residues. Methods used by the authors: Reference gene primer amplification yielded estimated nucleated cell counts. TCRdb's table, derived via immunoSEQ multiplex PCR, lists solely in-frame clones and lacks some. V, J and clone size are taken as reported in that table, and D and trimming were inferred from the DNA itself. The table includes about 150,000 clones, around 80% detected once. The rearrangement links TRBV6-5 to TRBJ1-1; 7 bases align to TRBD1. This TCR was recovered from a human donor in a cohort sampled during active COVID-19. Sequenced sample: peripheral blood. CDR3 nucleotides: TGTGCCAGCAGTTACTCCGGGACAGTATCTGAAGCTTTCTTT. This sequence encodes CASSYSGTVSEAFF.